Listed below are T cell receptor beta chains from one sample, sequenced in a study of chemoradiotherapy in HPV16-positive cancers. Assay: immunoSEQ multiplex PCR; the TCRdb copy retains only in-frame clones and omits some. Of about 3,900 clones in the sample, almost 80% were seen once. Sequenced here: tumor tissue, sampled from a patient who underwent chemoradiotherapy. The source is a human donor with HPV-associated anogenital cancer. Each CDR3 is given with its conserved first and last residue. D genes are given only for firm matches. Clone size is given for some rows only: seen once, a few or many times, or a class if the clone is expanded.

CDR3 protein: CASSLEGTSQETQYF
CDR3 DNA: TGTGCCAGCAGCTTAGAGGGGACCAGCCAAGAGACCCAGTACTTC
clone size: .
J gene: TRBJ2-5
D gene: .
V gene: TRBV7-9
CDR3 length: 15

CDR3 protein: CASSQESTVSYNEQFF
CDR3 DNA: TGTGCCAGCAGCCAGGAGTCCACAGTCTCCTACAATGAGCAGTTCTTC
clone size: .
J gene: TRBJ2-1
D gene: .
V gene: TRBV4-2
CDR3 length: 16

CDR3 protein: CAMKGTGRTEAFF
CDR3 DNA: TGTGCCATGAAAGGGACAGGGCGGACTGAAGCTTTCTTT
clone size: .
J gene: TRBJ1-1
D gene: TRBD1
V gene: TRBV10-3
CDR3 length: 13

CDR3 protein: CASSGEGLAGKGEQFF
CDR3 DNA: TGTGCCAGCAGTGGCGAGGGACTAGCGGGAAAAGGTGAGCAGTTCTTC
clone size: .
J gene: TRBJ2-1
D gene: TRBD2
V gene: TRBV2
CDR3 length: 16

CDR3 protein: CSVHTGTYEQYF
CDR3 DNA: TGCAGCGTACACACAGGGACCTACGAGCAGTACTTC
clone size: .
J gene: TRBJ2-7
D gene: .
V gene: TRBV29-1
CDR3 length: 12

CDR3 protein: CASSMAGDALYNEQFF
CDR3 DNA: TGTGCCAGTAGTATGGCGGGGGATGCTCTCTACAATGAGCAGTTCTTC
clone size: few
J gene: TRBJ2-1
D gene: TRBD2
V gene: TRBV19
CDR3 length: 16

CDR3 protein: CASSWSELYSGNTIYF
CDR3 DNA: TGCGCCAGCAGTTGGTCAGAACTTTACTCTGGAAACACCATATATTTT
clone size: .
J gene: TRBJ1-3
D gene: .
V gene: TRBV5-1
CDR3 length: 16

CDR3 protein: CASSPPRGTGGNEQYF
CDR3 DNA: TGTGCCAGCAGTCCACCCCGGGGGACAGGGGGCAACGAGCAGTACTTC
clone size: .
J gene: TRBJ2-7
D gene: TRBD1
V gene: TRBV28
CDR3 length: 16

CDR3 protein: CSVRGSGREQYF
CDR3 DNA: TGCAGCGTTCGAGGGTCAGGGCGTGAGCAGTACTTC
clone size: .
J gene: TRBJ2-7
D gene: .
V gene: TRBV29-1
CDR3 length: 12

CDR3 protein: CASSGDSRGMNTEAFF
CDR3 DNA: TGTGCCAGCAGTGGCGACAGCAGGGGGATGAACACTGAAGCTTTCTTT
clone size: .
J gene: TRBJ1-1
D gene: TRBD1
V gene: TRBV6-1
CDR3 length: 16

CDR3 protein: CASRRTGGNSNQPQHF
CDR3 DNA: TGTGCCAGCAGAAGAACAGGGGGCAATAGCAATCAGCCCCAGCATTTT
clone size: .
J gene: TRBJ1-5
D gene: TRBD1
V gene: TRBV27
CDR3 length: 16

CDR3 protein: CAWTGRANNSPLHF
CDR3 DNA: TGTGCCTGGACGGGTAGGGCTAATAATTCACCCCTCCACTTT
clone size: .
J gene: TRBJ1-6
D gene: .
V gene: TRBV30
CDR3 length: 14

CDR3 protein: CASSPLGPGNTIYF
CDR3 DNA: TGTGCCAGCAGCCCCCTCGGGCCTGGAAACACCATATATTTT
clone size: .
J gene: TRBJ1-3
D gene: .
V gene: TRBV14
CDR3 length: 14

CDR3 protein: CASYPGTNTEAFF
CDR3 DNA: TGTGCCAGCTACCCAGGGACGAACACTGAAGCTTTCTTT
clone size: .
J gene: TRBJ1-1
D gene: .
V gene: TRBV27
CDR3 length: 13

CDR3 protein: CASRNRDREDGYTF
CDR3 DNA: TGTGCCAGCAGGAACCGGGACAGGGAGGATGGCTACACCTTC
clone size: .
J gene: TRBJ1-2
D gene: TRBD1
V gene: TRBV6-1
CDR3 length: 14

CDR3 protein: CASSPWTSGVEETQYF
CDR3 DNA: TGCGCCAGCAGCCCGTGGACTAGTGGGGTGGAAGAGACCCAGTACTTC
clone size: .
J gene: TRBJ2-5
D gene: TRBD2
V gene: TRBV5-1
CDR3 length: 16

CDR3 protein: CASSLGGYDMNTEAFF
CDR3 DNA: TGTGCCAGCAGCTTGGGCGGCTACGATATGAACACTGAAGCTTTCTTT
clone size: .
J gene: TRBJ1-1
D gene: .
V gene: TRBV11-1
CDR3 length: 16

CDR3 protein: CAWSPGSGPQAFF
CDR3 DNA: TGTGCCTGGAGTCCCGGCTCAGGCCCCCAAGCTTTCTTT
clone size: .
J gene: TRBJ1-1
D gene: .
V gene: TRBV30
CDR3 length: 13

CDR3 protein: CASSLAVGGEGQPQHF
CDR3 DNA: TGTGCCAGCAGCTTAGCGGTAGGGGGCGAAGGTCAGCCCCAGCATTTT
clone size: .
J gene: TRBJ1-5
D gene: TRBD1
V gene: TRBV7-6
CDR3 length: 16

CDR3 protein: CASSHTGPGAGETQYF
CDR3 DNA: TGTGCCAGCAGCCACACAGGGCCGGGGGCGGGGGAGACCCAGTACTTC
clone size: .
J gene: TRBJ2-5
D gene: .
V gene: TRBV7-9
CDR3 length: 16

CDR3 protein: CASSEVRPGRRYNEQFF
CDR3 DNA: TGTGCCAGCAGTGAAGTTCGACCGGGACGAAGATACAATGAGCAGTTCTTC
clone size: once
J gene: TRBJ2-1
D gene: .
V gene: TRBV2
CDR3 length: 17

CDR3 protein: CASSWDRNEQYF
CDR3 DNA: TGTGCCAGCAGTTGGGACAGGAACGAGCAGTACTTC
clone size: .
J gene: TRBJ2-7
D gene: TRBD1
V gene: TRBV6-1
CDR3 length: 12

CDR3 protein: CASSPPVATDTQYF
CDR3 DNA: TGTGCCAGCTCACCACCGGTGGCAACAGATACGCAGTATTTT
clone size: .
J gene: TRBJ2-3
D gene: .
V gene: TRBV18
CDR3 length: 14

CDR3 protein: CASSFTGFSNQPQHF
CDR3 DNA: TGTGCCAGCAGTTTTACAGGATTTAGCAATCAGCCCCAGCATTTT
clone size: large
J gene: TRBJ1-5
D gene: .
V gene: TRBV28
CDR3 length: 15

CDR3 protein: CASSPLLTSEVYF
CDR3 DNA: TGTGCCAGCAGCCCTCTTTTAACTAGCGAGGTCTATTTC
clone size: few
J gene: TRBJ2-7
D gene: TRBD2
V gene: TRBV11-2
CDR3 length: 13

CDR3 protein: CASSLPFRGPAWETQYF
CDR3 DNA: TGTGCCAGCAGCTTACCTTTCAGGGGGCCGGCTTGGGAGACCCAGTACTTC
clone size: .
J gene: TRBJ2-5
D gene: TRBD1
V gene: TRBV7-9
CDR3 length: 17

CDR3 protein: CAIRRGYEQYF
CDR3 DNA: TGTGCCATCCGGCGGGGCTACGAGCAGTACTTC
clone size: .
J gene: TRBJ2-7
D gene: .
V gene: TRBV27
CDR3 length: 11

CDR3 protein: CASSWDRDNSPLHF
CDR3 DNA: TGTGCCAGCAGTTGGGACAGGGATAATTCACCCCTCCACTTT
clone size: .
J gene: TRBJ1-6
D gene: TRBD1
V gene: TRBV28
CDR3 length: 14

CDR3 protein: CASRSQTANVLTF
CDR3 DNA: TGTGCCAGCAGATCACAGACGGCCAACGTCCTGACTTTC
clone size: .
J gene: TRBJ2-6
D gene: .
V gene: TRBV2
CDR3 length: 13

CDR3 protein: CASSLSGSTDTQYF
CDR3 DNA: TGCGCCAGCAGCTTGTCGGGCAGCACAGATACGCAGTATTTT
clone size: .
J gene: TRBJ2-3
D gene: .
V gene: TRBV5-1
CDR3 length: 14

CDR3 protein: CSSLLADTQYF
CDR3 DNA: TGCAGCTCCTTACTAGCTGATACGCAGTATTTT
clone size: .
J gene: TRBJ2-3
D gene: .
V gene: TRBV29-1
CDR3 length: 11

CDR3 protein: CASSESSTGPSYEQYF
CDR3 DNA: TGTGCCAGCAGTGAGTCCTCCACTGGTCCTTCCTACGAGCAGTACTTC
clone size: .
J gene: TRBJ2-7
D gene: .
V gene: TRBV25-1
CDR3 length: 16

CDR3 protein: CASSLGETQYF
CDR3 DNA: TGTGCCAGCAGCTTAGGAGAGACCCAGTACTTC
clone size: .
J gene: TRBJ2-5
D gene: .
V gene: TRBV11-3
CDR3 length: 11

CDR3 protein: CASSGRRFKDTQYF
CDR3 DNA: TGTGCCAGCAGTGGGAGAAGGTTCAAGGATACGCAGTATTTT
clone size: .
J gene: TRBJ2-3
D gene: .
V gene: TRBV6-5
CDR3 length: 14

CDR3 protein: CASSSRTGVTNYGYTF
CDR3 DNA: TGTGCCAGCAGCTCGAGGACAGGGGTTACGAACTATGGCTACACCTTC
clone size: .
J gene: TRBJ1-2
D gene: TRBD1
V gene: TRBV7-2
CDR3 length: 16

CDR3 protein: CASSERLGETQYF
CDR3 DNA: TGTGCCAGCAGTGAAAGGCTAGGAGAGACCCAGTACTTC
clone size: .
J gene: TRBJ2-5
D gene: .
V gene: TRBV2
CDR3 length: 13

CDR3 protein: CALGLGRPNEKLFF
CDR3 DNA: TGTGCCTTAGGTTTGGGCAGACCTAATGAAAAACTGTTTTTT
clone size: .
J gene: TRBJ1-4
D gene: .
V gene: TRBV10-3
CDR3 length: 14

CDR3 protein: CASGVGGRRTGELFF
CDR3 DNA: TGTGCCAGTGGGGTGGGGGGGCGCCGGACCGGGGAGCTGTTTTTT
clone size: .
J gene: TRBJ2-2
D gene: .
V gene: TRBV19
CDR3 length: 15

CDR3 protein: CARSYRDTYEQYF
CDR3 DNA: TGTGCCAGAAGCTACAGGGACACCTACGAGCAGTACTTC
clone size: .
J gene: TRBJ2-7
D gene: .
V gene: TRBV5-3
CDR3 length: 13

CDR3 protein: CASSLIQENTEAFF
CDR3 DNA: TGTGCCAGCAGCCTCATACAGGAGAACACTGAAGCTTTCTTT
clone size: .
J gene: TRBJ1-1
D gene: .
V gene: TRBV7-9
CDR3 length: 14

CDR3 protein: CASSEALARYSSGNTIYF
CDR3 DNA: TGTGCCAGCAGTGAAGCGCTTGCCCGCTATAGCTCTGGAAACACCATATATTTT
clone size: .
J gene: TRBJ1-3
D gene: .
V gene: TRBV2
CDR3 length: 18

CDR3 protein: CAWSELLSGELFF
CDR3 DNA: TGTGCCTGGAGTGAGCTTCTCAGCGGGGAGCTGTTTTTT
clone size: .
J gene: TRBJ2-2
D gene: .
V gene: TRBV30
CDR3 length: 13

CDR3 protein: CASSWSGGADTQYF
CDR3 DNA: TGTGCCAGCAGTTGGAGCGGGGGGGCAGATACGCAGTATTTT
clone size: .
J gene: TRBJ2-3
D gene: TRBD2
V gene: TRBV28
CDR3 length: 14

CDR3 protein: CSVDGRVGTTVLYTF
CDR3 DNA: TGCAGCGTTGACGGGCGTGTCGGAACGACCGTCCTATACACCTTC
clone size: .
J gene: TRBJ1-2
D gene: .
V gene: TRBV29-1
CDR3 length: 15

CDR3 protein: CASSSGQGAEEQYF
CDR3 DNA: TGCGCCAGCAGCTCTGGACAGGGGGCTGAGGAGCAGTACTTC
clone size: .
J gene: TRBJ2-7
D gene: TRBD1
V gene: TRBV5-1
CDR3 length: 14

CDR3 protein: CASSPRLAGVNTEAFF
CDR3 DNA: TGTGCCAGCTCACCACGGTTAGCCGGGGTAAACACTGAAGCTTTCTTT
clone size: few
J gene: TRBJ1-1
D gene: .
V gene: TRBV18
CDR3 length: 16

CDR3 protein: CASSHDRGKQFF
CDR3 DNA: TGTGCCAGCAGTCATGACAGGGGGAAGCAGTTCTTC
clone size: large
J gene: TRBJ2-1
D gene: TRBD1
V gene: TRBV14
CDR3 length: 12

CDR3 protein: CATSRGVAGGAKNIQYF
CDR3 DNA: TGTGCCACCAGCAGAGGAGTAGCGGGGGGAGCCAAAAACATTCAGTACTTC
clone size: .
J gene: TRBJ2-4
D gene: TRBD2
V gene: TRBV15
CDR3 length: 17

CDR3 protein: CASSGGWAGPAHTQYF
CDR3 DNA: TGTGCCAGCAGTGGGGGTTGGGCAGGGCCCGCTCATACGCAGTATTTT
clone size: .
J gene: TRBJ2-3
D gene: .
V gene: TRBV6-1
CDR3 length: 16

CDR3 protein: CASSLGGFATNEKLFF
CDR3 DNA: TGTGCCAGCAGCCTAGGGGGCTTTGCAACTAATGAAAAACTGTTTTTT
clone size: few
J gene: TRBJ1-4
D gene: TRBD1
V gene: TRBV9
CDR3 length: 16

CDR3 protein: CASSKNRDTLSGANVLTF
CDR3 DNA: TGCGCCAGCAGTAAAAACAGGGACACCCTCTCTGGGGCCAACGTCCTGACTTTC
clone size: .
J gene: TRBJ2-6
D gene: .
V gene: TRBV4-1
CDR3 length: 18

CDR3 protein: CASSLSQGSNTGELFF
CDR3 DNA: TGTGCCAGCAGCTTGAGCCAGGGCTCTAACACCGGGGAGCTGTTTTTT
clone size: .
J gene: TRBJ2-2
D gene: .
V gene: TRBV5-4
CDR3 length: 16

CDR3 protein: CASNLDIGLNNEQFF
CDR3 DNA: TGTGCCAGCAACTTAGATATAGGGTTAAACAATGAGCAGTTCTTC
clone size: .
J gene: TRBJ2-1
D gene: .
V gene: TRBV11-2
CDR3 length: 15